A single sample gave rise to the 14 T cell receptor beta chains below, sequenced in a study of cytomegalovirus exposure and HLA in healthy donors. Use of 60 Vbeta and 13 Jbeta primers characterized the PCR. Here immunoSEQ multiplex PCR was the method, and the copy in TCRdb shows in-frame clones only, minus some. The sample has over 150,000 clones, roughly 75% seen once. Specimen: PBMCs. Every receptor here comes from a male donor in good health and CMV-seronegative.

V usage is TRBV6-4 and J usage is TRBJ2-1; D might be TRBD1 (5 bases). The CDR3 is made up of 14 amino acids. Per germline, CDR1 MRHNA and CDR2 SNTAGT. V dropped 3 bases and J dropped 4 bases, with 10 bases sitting between them. The CDR3: CASSEQARYNEQFF. CDR3 in DNA: TGTGCCAGCAGTGAACAGGCGAGGTACAATGAGCAGTTCTTC.

The rearrangement uses TRBV18 and TRBJ2-7; D not resolved. Germline CDR1 is KGHSH and CDR2 is LQKENI. V lost 0 bases, J lost 6 bases, and 12 bases lay in between. CDR3 size: 14 residues. CDR3 coding DNA: TGTGCCAGCTCACCACCGGCACAGTCAGGCGAGCAGTACTTC. This codes for CASSPPAQSGEQYF.

The chain uses TRBV4-1 and TRBJ2-6; no firm D call. With 1 base removed from V and 0 bases from J, the gap between germline ends came to 10 bases. CDR1 and CDR2 from the germline V gene are MGHRA and YSYEKL. The CDR3 runs to 17 residues. The CDR3 here is CASSQGSLYSGANVLTF. The CDR3 region has the DNA TGCGCCAGCAGCCAAGGGTCCCTCTACTCTGGGGCCAACGTCCTGACTTTC.

This clone has a handful of counts. The genes are TRBV9 and TRBJ1-5, with a tentative D call TRBD1 (5 bases). Germline CDR1 is SGDLS and CDR2 is YYNGEE. The V and J ends lost 0 bases and 7 bases respectively, with 11 bases between them. The length of the CDR3 is 14 residues. The CDR3 sequence: CASSVAAGEQPQHF. CDR3 DNA: TGTGCCAGCAGCGTAGCGGCGGGGGAACAGCCCCAGCATTTT.

The rearrangement joins TRBV5-1 to TRBJ1-2, with D perhaps matching TRBD1 (5 bases). Germline loops: CDR1 SGHRS, CDR2 YFSETQ. Trimming took off 4 bases at V and 7 bases at J, with 20 bases between the two ends. The CDR3 is 15 residues long. The CDR3 protein is CASSPGTSGGGGYTF. The CDR3 DNA reads as TGCGCCAGCAGCCCGGGGACGTCGGGGGGAGGTGGCTACACCTTC. The full variable domain, its missing parts supplied by reference TRBV5-1 and TRBJ1-2, is KAGVTQTPRYLIKTRGQQVTLSCSPISGHRSVSWYQQTPGQGLQFLFEYFSETQRNKGNFPGRFSGRQFSNSRSEMNVSTLELGDSALYLCASSPGTSGGGGYTFGSGTRLTVV.

The rearrangement links TRBV5-1 to TRBJ1-2, with D possibly TRBD1 on 6 matching bases. Trimming left V 5 bases short and J 1 base short, with 9 bases between. Germline CDR1 SGHRS, CDR2 YFSETQ. This CDR3 is built from 13 residues. CDR3 region: CASREDSNYGYTF. In nucleotides, the CDR3 is TGCGCCAGCAGAGAGGACAGTAACTATGGCTACACCTTC.

The gene calls are TRBV19 and TRBJ1-5; D gene unclear. The CDR3 runs 13 residues. Trimming pared 7 bases from V and 4 bases from J, leaving 11 bases between. Germline loops: CDR1 LNHDA, CDR2 SQIVND (reference sequence). CDR3 in DNA: TGTGCCAGTACAGCGACGGGGAATCAGCCCCAGCATTTT. Translated, it gives CASTATGNQPQHF.

This clone was counted between two and nine times. This sequence joins TRBV14 and TRBJ1-2; 7 bases are a match to TRBD1. CDR3 length: 18 amino acids. V was pared by 2 bases and J by 3 bases, with 15 bases of the junction left unmatched. The germline gives CDR1 SGHDN, CDR2 FVKESK. This CDR3 is CASSQRGAGGPVDYGYTF. CDR3 in DNA: TGTGCCAGCAGCCAAAGGGGGGCAGGGGGACCCGTGGACTATGGCTACACCTTC.

The chain employs TRBV6-1 and TRBJ1-2; TRBD1 matches 9 bases. J gave up 8 bases and V 3 bases, and 13 bases lay outside the gene matches. CDR3 size: 16 residues. Germline V gives CDR1 MNHNS, CDR2 SASEGT. Here the CDR3 reads CASSDTPDRGGGGYTF. CDR3 nucleotide sequence: TGTGCCAGCAGTGACACCCCGGACAGGGGCGGTGGCGGCTACACCTTC.

The chain combines TRBV7-9 with TRBJ2-1, with D possibly being TRBD1 (6 bases). The CDR3 totals 17 residues. V lost 1 base and J lost 5, with 18 bases in between. From germline, CDR1 is SEHNR and CDR2 FQNEAQ (reference sequence). CDR3 loop: CASSLGLQGIRDNEQFF. CDR3 sequence (DNA): TGTGCCAGCAGCTTAGGTTTACAGGGAATCAGGGACAATGAGCAGTTCTTC.

CDR3 DNA: TGTGCCAGCAGCTTCGGGACTACCTACGAGCAGTACTTC. Translating it yields CASSFGTTYEQYF. The chain combines TRBV27 with TRBJ2-7; the match to TRBD2 covers 7 bases. The J segment lost 2 bases and the V segment lost 6 bases, leaving 4 bases of the junction unmatched. CDR1 is MNHEY and CDR2 is SMNVEV in the germline V gene (reference sequence). CDR3 size: 13 residues.

This clone was recorded many times. The same CDR3 arises from other DNA sequences in this sample as well. The chain carries TRBV14 and TRBJ1-1; D not resolved. V lost 6 bases to trimming and J lost 0 bases, with 11 bases between them. This CDR3 spans 14 amino acids. In germline, CDR1 is SGHDN, CDR2 FVKESK. CDR3 protein: CASSAPGMNTEAFF. The CDR3 region has the DNA TGTGCCAGCAGTGCGCCGGGGATGAACACTGAAGCTTTCTTT.

The rearrangement links TRBV5-6 to TRBJ2-7, with 8 bases identical to TRBD1. Germline loops: CDR1 SGHDT, CDR2 YYEEEE. The CDR3 is made up of 15 amino acids. V gave up 4 bases and J gave up 4 bases; unmatched junction bases: 10. CDR3 sequence (DNA): TGTGCCAGCAGCCCCGGCCCAGGACAGGGATACGAGCAGTACTTC. Its translation is CASSPGPGQGYEQYF.

CDR3 region: CSARWGGYTF. As DNA, the CDR3 is TGCAGTGCTAGATGGGGCGGCTACACCTTC. The gene calls are TRBV20-1 and TRBJ1-2; tentative D call: TRBD1 (5 bases). This CDR3 has 10 amino acids. V was clipped by 2 bases and J by 8 bases, with 6 bases between them. Germline values: CDR1 DFQATT, CDR2 SNEGSKA (reference sequence).